This paragraph reports one TCR beta chain. This clonotype has just a few counts. This clone's antigen is unknown. Base qualities are not provided; no much larger clone lies one nucleotide away. A patient counted as having stable Graves' hyperthyroidism if no progression to ophthalmopathy occurred over 18 months of follow-up. Hyperthyroidism patients were newly diagnosed, had a disease duration of under 2 months, and were aged 18 to 65 years. The study excluded patients with uncontrolled infections, other autoimmune diseases, pregnancy or lactation. Diagnoses were based on clinical symptoms, serum thyroxine and TRAb, thyroid ultrasound and orbital computed tomography. PBMCs were separated from roughly 10 ml of fresh peripheral blood using Ficoll-Paque density gradient centrifugation. Trizol reagent was used to extract total RNA, and RNA quality was then checked on an Agilent 2100 Bioanalyzer. This record belongs to a study of T cells in Graves' hyperthyroidism and ophthalmopathy (dated by TCRdb to about 2019). About the full investigation: Peripheral blood was sampled at the time of initial diagnosis, prior to any treatment. To identify distinguishing TCR V-J signatures, a discovery cohort of 90 to 100 patients was used, comprising 43 with Graves' ophthalmopathy and some 57 with stable Graves' hyperthyroidism. An independent validation cohort of around 19 hyperthyroidism patients and 17 patients who later progressed to ophthalmopathy tested prospective prediction of ophthalmopathy. The roughly 91 discovery patients were randomly divided into training and test sets at a 7:3 ratio. In addition, the study compared T-cell repertoires in thyroid tissue and in blood from 6 or 7 Graves' hyperthyroidism patients. Once sampling was done, hyperthyroidism patients were given methimazole at a starting dose of 30 mg daily, whereas ophthalmopathy patients were given high-dose intravenous methylprednisolone. The paper describes TCR Vbeta CDR3 sequencing of 120 to 150 peripheral blood samples, made up of 40 to 45 ophthalmopathy patients, 70 to 75 hyperthyroidism patients and 17 progressor patients.

Overall results and qualifications from the work: Sample size was not statistically predetermined, and investigators were not blinded to group allocation. Ophthalmopathy was separated from stable hyperthyroidism by a 13 V-J signature model, with just over 85% sensitivity and approximately 81% specificity obtained in cross-validation and 80%/75% obtained in testing. In validation, progression to ophthalmopathy was predicted by the model with around 71% sensitivity and 72% to 85% specificity, a median of roughly 6 months before onset. Most expanded thyroid clonotypes (frequency above 0.001) were also found in blood, which suggests that blood repertoires may mirror thyroid immune responses.

From the germline V gene (reference sequence), CDR1 is DFQATT and CDR2 is SNEGSKA. From cysteine to phenylalanine, the CDR3 is 16 amino acids long. Only CDR3 DNA remains: 48 bases, in frame from the first base. V is trimmed back by 0 bases and J by 4 bases, and the junction contains 10 bases that no gene match accounts for. Amplification of TCR beta CDR3 regions was carried out from RNA transcripts. A first-round RT-PCR of the TCR CDR3 used the HTBI primer set with the Qiagen OneStep RT-PCR kit. Libraries were constructed in a second round of multiplex PCR, after which size selection and purification were performed. The libraries were sequenced on an Illumina HiSeq2000 using paired-end 100 bp reads. As for how the authors treated the data: SOAPnuke was used to process the raw data, removing reads that contained adapters or uncalled bases, had a mean Phred below 15, or lacked an exact match to the constant primer or identifier. High-quality paired reads were merged with COPE v1.2.5, and unique nucleotide sequences were defined as clonotypes. Clonotypes were aligned to IMGT TRBV, TRBD and TRBJ reference segments using MiTCR v1.1. Only V-J combinations with frequency above 0.0001, covering 99.2% of repertoires, were analysed. The TCS score was defined as the ratio of F50 (clonal expansion) to E x V (chaos), calculated using BLOSUM62-based TCRdist between CDR3 peptides within each V-J. Welch's t-statistics and random forest reduced some 510 V-J features to 10 to 15, which were used in a naive Bayes classifier (R e1071). TCRdb itself trimmed the public reads at Q25 with fastp, ran MiXCR and retained productive beta chains. Identical CDR3 proteins give one entry, which carries the most common genes and DNA. The V and J calls here are based on TCRdb, not the publication. The sample records under 650,000 distinct CDR3 sequences, about a sixth of which are singletons. The top ten clonotypes cover around 4% of the sample.

This TCR came from a woman aged 30 to 39 with Graves' hyperthyroidism. The rearrangement combines TRBV20-1 with TRBJ1-2, and 8 junctional nucleotides match TRBD1. The sample taken for sequencing was blood. The DNA sequence follows: TGCAGTGCTAGAGACCCCCCAGGGGGCAAGACCTATGGCTACACCTTC. Its protein is CSARDPPGGKTYGYTF.